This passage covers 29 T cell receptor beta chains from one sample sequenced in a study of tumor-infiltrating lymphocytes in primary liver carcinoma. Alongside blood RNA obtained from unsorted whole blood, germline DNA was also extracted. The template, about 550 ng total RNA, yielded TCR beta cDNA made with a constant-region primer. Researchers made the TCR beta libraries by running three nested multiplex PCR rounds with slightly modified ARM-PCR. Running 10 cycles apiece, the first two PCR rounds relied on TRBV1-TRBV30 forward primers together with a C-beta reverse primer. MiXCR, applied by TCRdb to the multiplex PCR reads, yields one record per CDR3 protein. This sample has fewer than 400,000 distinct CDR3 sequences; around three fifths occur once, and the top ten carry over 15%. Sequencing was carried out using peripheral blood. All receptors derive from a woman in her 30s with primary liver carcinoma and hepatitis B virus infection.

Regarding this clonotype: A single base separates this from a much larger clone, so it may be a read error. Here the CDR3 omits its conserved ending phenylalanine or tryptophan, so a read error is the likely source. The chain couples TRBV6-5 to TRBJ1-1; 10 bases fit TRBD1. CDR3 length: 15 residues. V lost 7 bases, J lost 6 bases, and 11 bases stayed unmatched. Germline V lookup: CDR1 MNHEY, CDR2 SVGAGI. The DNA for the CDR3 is TGTGCCAGCACCAGACAGGGGGCGAGTGGGCCTGAAGCTTTCTCT. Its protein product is CASTRQGASGPEAFS.

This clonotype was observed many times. CDR3 DNA sequence: TGTGCCAGCAGCCCAAAGTTAGGACGCACCGGGGAGCTGTTTTTT. Translating gives CASSPKLGRTGELFF. V usage is TRBV12-3 or TRBV12-4 and J usage is TRBJ2-2; D unresolved. The V gene lost 6 bases and the J gene lost 4 bases, with 15 bases spanning the gap. There are 15 residues in the CDR3.

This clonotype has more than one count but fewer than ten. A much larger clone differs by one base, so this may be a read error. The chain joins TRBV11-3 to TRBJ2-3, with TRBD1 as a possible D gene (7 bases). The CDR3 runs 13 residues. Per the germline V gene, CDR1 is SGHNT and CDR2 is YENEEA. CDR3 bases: TGTGCCAGCAGCTCTCAGGGGGGAGATGCGCAGTATTTT. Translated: CASSSQGGDAQYF.

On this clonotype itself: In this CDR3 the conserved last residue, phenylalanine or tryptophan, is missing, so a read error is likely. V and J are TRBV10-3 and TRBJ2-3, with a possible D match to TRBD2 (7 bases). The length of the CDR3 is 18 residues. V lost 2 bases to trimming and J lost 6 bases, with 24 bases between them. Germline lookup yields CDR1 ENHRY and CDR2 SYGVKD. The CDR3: CAISEASRYAGAGDTQYL. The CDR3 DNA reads TGTGCCATCAGTGAGGCCAGTCGATATGCGGGGGCCGGGGATACGCAGTATCTT.

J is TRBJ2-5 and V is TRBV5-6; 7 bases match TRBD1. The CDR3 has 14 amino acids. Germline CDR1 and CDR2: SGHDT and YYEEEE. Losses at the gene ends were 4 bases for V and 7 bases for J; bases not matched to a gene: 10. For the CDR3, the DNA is TGTGCCAGCAGCAAGACAGGGACCGAAGGGACCCAGTACTTC. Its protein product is CASSKTGTEGTQYF. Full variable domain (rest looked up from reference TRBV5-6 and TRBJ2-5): DAGVTQSPTHLIKTRGQQVTLRCSPKSGHDTVSWYQQALGQGPQFIFQYYEEEERQRGNFPDRFSGHQFPNYSSELNVNALLLGDSALYLCASSKTGTEGTQYFGPGTRLLVL.

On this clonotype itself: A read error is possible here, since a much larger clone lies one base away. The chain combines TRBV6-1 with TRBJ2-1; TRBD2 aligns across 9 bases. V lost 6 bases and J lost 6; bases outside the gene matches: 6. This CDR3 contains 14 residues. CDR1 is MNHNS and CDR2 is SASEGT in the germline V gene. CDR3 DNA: TGTGCCAGCAGGGTGTCTAGCGGGATCAATGAGCAGTTCTTC. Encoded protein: CASRVSSGINEQFF.

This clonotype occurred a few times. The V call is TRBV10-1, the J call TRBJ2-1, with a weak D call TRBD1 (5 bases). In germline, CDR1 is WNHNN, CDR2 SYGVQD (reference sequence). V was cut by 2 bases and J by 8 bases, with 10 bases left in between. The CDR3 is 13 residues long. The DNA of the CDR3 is TGCGCCAGCAGTGAGAGGACACCCGATGAGCAGTTCTTC. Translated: CASSERTPDEQFF.

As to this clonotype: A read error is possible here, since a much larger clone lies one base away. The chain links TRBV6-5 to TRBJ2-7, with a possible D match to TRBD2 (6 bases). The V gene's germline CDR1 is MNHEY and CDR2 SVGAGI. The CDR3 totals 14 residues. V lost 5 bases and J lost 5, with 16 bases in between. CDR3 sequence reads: CASSRLVGFDEQYF. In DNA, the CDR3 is TGTGCCAGCAGTCGACTAGTGGGATTTGACGAGCAGTACTTC.

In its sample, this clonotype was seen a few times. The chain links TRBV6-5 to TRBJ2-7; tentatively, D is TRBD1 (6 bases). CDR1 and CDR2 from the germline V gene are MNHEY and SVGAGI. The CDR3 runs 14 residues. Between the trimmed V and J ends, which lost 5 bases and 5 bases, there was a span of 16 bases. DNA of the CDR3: TGTGCCAGCAGTATGAAGCAGGGGACCCACGAGCAGTACTTC. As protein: CASSMKQGTHEQYF.

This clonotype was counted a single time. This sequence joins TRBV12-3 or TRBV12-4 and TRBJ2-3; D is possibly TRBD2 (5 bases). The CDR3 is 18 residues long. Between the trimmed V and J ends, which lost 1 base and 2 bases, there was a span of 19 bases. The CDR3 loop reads CASSLERGRSLNTDTQYF. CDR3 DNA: TGTGCCAGCAGTTTAGAAAGAGGGCGGAGTCTTAACACAGATACGCAGTATTTT.

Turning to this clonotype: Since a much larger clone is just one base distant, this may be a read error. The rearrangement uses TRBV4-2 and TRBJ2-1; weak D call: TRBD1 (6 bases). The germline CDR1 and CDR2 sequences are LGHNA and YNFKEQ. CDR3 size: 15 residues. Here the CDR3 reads CAGSQDRHRNNEQFF. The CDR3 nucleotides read TGTGCCGGCAGCCAAGACAGGCATCGGAACAATGAGCAGTTCTTC.

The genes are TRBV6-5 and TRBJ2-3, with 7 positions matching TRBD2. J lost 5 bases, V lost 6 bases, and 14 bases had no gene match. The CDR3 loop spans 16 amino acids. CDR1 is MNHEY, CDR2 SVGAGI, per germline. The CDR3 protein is CASRGAGLAVIDTQYF. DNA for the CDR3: TGTGCCAGCAGAGGCGCTGGGCTAGCGGTAATAGATACGCAGTATTTT.

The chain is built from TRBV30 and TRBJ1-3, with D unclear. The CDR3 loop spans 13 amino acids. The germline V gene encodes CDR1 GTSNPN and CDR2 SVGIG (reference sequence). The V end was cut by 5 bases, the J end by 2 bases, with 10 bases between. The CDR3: CAWEEATGNTIYF. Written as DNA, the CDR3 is TGTGCCTGGGAGGAGGCGACTGGAAACACCATATATTTT. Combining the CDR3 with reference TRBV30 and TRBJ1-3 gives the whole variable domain SQTIHQWPATLVQPVGSPLSLECTVEGTSNPNLYWYRQAAGRGLQLLFYSVGIGQISSEVPQNLSASRPQDRQFILSSKKLLLSDSGFYLCAWEEATGNTIYFGEGSWLTVV.

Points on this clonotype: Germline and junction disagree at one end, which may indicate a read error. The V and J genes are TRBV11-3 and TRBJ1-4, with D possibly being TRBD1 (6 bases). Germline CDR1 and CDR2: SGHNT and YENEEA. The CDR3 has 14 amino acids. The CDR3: CTSSPGHENEKLFF. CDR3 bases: TGTACCAGCAGCCCGGGACATGAAAATGAAAAACTGTTTTTT. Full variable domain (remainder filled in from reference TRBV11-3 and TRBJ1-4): EAGVVQSPRYKIIEKKQPVAFWCNPISGHNTLYWYLQNLGQGPELLIRYENEEAVDDSQLPKDRFSAERLKGVDSTLKIQPAELGDSAVYLCTSSPGHENEKLFFGSGTQLSVL.

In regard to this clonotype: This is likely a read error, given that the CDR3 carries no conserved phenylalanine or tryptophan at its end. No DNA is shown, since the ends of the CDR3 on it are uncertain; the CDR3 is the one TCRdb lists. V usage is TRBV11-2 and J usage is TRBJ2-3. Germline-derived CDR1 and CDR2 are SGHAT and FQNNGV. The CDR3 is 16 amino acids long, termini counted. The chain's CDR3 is CASSLDWRSSSDTHYS.

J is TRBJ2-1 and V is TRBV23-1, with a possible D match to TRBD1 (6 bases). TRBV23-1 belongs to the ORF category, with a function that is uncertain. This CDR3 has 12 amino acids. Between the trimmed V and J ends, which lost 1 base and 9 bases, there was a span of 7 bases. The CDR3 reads CASSQFRGEQFF. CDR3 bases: TGCGCCAGCAGTCAATTCAGGGGTGAGCAGTTCTTC.

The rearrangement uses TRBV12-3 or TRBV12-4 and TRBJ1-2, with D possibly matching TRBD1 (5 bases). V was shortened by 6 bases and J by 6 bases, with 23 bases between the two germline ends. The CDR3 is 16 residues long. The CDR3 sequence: CASRLVGGIRSHGYTF. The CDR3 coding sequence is TGTGCCAGCAGACTTGTCGGGGGGATAAGGAGCCATGGCTACACCTTC.

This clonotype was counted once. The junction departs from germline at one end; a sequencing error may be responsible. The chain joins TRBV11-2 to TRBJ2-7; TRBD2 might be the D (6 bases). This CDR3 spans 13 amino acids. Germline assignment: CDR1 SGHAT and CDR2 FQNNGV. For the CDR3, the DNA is TGTGCCAGCAGCTTTGTTCGGGGGTACGATCAGTACTTC. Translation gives CASSFVRGYDQYF. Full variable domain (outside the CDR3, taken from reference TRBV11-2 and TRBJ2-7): EAGVAQSPRYKIIEKRQSVAFWCNPISGHATLYWYQQILGQGPKLLIQFQNNGVVDDSQLPKDRFSAERLKGVDSTLKIQPAKLEDSAVYLCASSFVRGYDQYFGPGTRLTVT.

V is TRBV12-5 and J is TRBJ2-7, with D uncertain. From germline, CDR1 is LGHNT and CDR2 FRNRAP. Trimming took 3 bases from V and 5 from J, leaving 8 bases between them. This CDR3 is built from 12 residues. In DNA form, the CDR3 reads TGTGCTAGTGGTTTCTCCCCACACGAGCAGTACTTC. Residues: CASGFSPHEQYF.

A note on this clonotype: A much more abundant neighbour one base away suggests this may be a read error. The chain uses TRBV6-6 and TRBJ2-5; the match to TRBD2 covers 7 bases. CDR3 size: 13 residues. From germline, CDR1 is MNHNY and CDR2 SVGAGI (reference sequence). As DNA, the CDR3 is TGTGTCAGCAGACGTGGGACTATGGAGACCCAGTACTTC. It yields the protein CVSRRGTMETQYF.

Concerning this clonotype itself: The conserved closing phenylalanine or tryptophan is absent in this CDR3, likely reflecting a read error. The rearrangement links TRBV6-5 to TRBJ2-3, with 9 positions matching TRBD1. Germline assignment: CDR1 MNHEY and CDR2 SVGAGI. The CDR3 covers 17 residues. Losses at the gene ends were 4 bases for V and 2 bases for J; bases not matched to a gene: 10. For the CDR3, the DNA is TGTGCCAGCAGTTTACCAGGAGGGACAGGGACCACAGATACGCAGTATTAT. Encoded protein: CASSLPGGTGTTDTQYY.

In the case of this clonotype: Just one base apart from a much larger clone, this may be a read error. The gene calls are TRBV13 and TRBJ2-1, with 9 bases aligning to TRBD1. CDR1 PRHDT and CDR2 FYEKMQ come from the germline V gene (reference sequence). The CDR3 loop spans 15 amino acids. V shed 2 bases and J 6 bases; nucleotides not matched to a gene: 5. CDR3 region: CASSLRDRAPNEQFF. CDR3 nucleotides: TGTGCCAGCAGCTTAAGGGACAGGGCCCCCAATGAGCAGTTCTTC. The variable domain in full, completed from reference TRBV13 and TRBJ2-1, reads AAGVIQSPRHLIKEKRETATLKCYPIPRHDTVYWYQQGPGQDPQFLISFYEKMQSDKGSIPDRFSAQQFSDYHSELNMSSLELGDSALYFCASSLRDRAPNEQFFGPGTRLTVL.

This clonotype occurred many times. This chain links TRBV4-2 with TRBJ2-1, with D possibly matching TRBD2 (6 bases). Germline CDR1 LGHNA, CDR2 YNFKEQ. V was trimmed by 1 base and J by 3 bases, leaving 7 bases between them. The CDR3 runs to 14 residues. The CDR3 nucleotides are TGTGCCAGCAGCCAAGCGACTAGCTACAATGAGCAGTTCTTC. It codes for CASSQATSYNEQFF.

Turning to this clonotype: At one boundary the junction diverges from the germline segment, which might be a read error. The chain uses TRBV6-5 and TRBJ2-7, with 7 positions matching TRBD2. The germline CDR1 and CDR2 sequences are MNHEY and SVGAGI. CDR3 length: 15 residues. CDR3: CTSSYGTSGTYEQYF. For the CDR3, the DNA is TGTACCAGCAGTTACGGGACCAGCGGGACCTACGAGCAGTACTTC.

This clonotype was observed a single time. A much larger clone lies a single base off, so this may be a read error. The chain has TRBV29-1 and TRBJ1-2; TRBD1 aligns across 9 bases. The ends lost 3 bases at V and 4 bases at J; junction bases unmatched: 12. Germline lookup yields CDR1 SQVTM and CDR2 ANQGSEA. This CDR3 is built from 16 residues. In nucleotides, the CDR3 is TGCAGCGTTGAGGGTCTGGGACAGGGTAGAGGCTATGGCTACACCTTC. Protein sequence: CSVEGLGQGRGYGYTF.

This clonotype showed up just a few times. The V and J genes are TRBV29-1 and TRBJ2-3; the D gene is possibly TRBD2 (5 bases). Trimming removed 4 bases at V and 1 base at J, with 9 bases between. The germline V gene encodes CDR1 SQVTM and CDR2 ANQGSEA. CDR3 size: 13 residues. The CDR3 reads CSVVGRGTDTQYF. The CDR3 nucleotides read TGCAGCGTTGTCGGGCGGGGCACAGATACGCAGTATTTT.

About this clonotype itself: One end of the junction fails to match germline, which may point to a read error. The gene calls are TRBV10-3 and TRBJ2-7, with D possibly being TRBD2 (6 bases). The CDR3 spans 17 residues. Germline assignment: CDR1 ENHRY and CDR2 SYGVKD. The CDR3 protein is CSISEPGTGSGPYEQYF. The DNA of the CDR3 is TGTTCCATCAGTGAGCCAGGGACCGGGAGTGGGCCCTACGAGCAGTACTTC.

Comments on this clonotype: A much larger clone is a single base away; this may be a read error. Written as DNA, the CDR3 is TGTGTCAGCAGTCCCCTTAGCGGGAGCTCCTACAATGAGCAGTTCTTC. Its protein product is CVSSPLSGSSYNEQFF. The rearrangement links TRBV4-2 to TRBJ2-1; 9 bases map to TRBD2. Germline CDR1 and CDR2: LGHNA and YNFKEQ. This CDR3 region has 16 residues.

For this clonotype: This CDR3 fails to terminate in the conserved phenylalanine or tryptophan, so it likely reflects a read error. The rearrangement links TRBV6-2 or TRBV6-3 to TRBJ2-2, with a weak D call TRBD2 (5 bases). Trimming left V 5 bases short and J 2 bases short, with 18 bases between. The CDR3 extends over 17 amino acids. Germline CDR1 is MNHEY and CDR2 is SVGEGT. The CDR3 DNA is TGTGCCAGCAGTCCTCCCTCAGAGGGTGGAAACACCGGGGAGCTGTTTCTT. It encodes CASSPPSEGGNTGELFL.